This T cell receptor beta chain was sequenced for a study of CD8+CD57+ T cells in acquired aplastic anemia. At the level of the study: On average, sorted CD4+ and CD8+ cells gave about 2.9 ug of DNA. General study points: Patients were compared with controls for CD8+ Simpson's diversity, and no significant difference emerged.

The CDR3 has 14 residues. The V end lost 7 bases, the J end lost 4 bases, and 16 bases lay between the germline ends. Germline CDR1 reads LNHDA; CDR2 reads SQIVND (reference sequence). The TCR beta profiling, which covered VDJ combination and CDR3 sequence, was carried out using genomic DNA as the template. TCRdb recomputed calls from the reads with MiXCR, one row per CDR3 protein. The sample contains around 170,000 distinct CDR3 sequences, 45% to 50% of which appear only once. This clonotype was seen more than once but under ten times. Its antigen is not identified. The specimen sequenced was sorted CD4+, CD8+, or CD8+CD57+ T cells (not recorded which) from PBMCs. This clonotype was sampled from a human donor in good health. The chain recombines TRBV19 with TRBJ2-5; tentatively, D is TRBD1 or TRBD2 (6 bases each). The CDR3 region is CASTSGGEVETQYF. CDR3 bases: TGTGCCAGTACTTCCGGGGGCGAAGTAGAGACCCAGTACTTC.